These T cell receptor beta chains were read from a single sample in a study of T-cell reconstitution after alpha-beta-depleted transplantation in children. MiXCR, run by TCRdb on the PCR reads, gives a single entry per CDR3 protein. The table has over 90,000 distinct CDR3 sequences, around 7% seen once. Sequenced material: PBMCs, taken before TCRalphabeta/CD19-depleted stem cell transplant. These receptors were obtained from a boy younger than 10 with acute lymphoblastic leukemia, due to receive a stem cell transplant. The CDR3 runs from the conserved cysteine through the conserved F or W. The D gene is left open where the match is weak. Expanded clones get a size class; other rows say once, few or many, or leave the size out.

j_call: TRBJ2-7; clone_size: -; d_call: TRBD2; v_call: TRBV7-9; cdr3_nt: TGTGCCAGCACCCCAGCGGGGTCCTACGAGCAGTACTTC; cdr3_aa: CASTPAGSYEQYF
j_call: TRBJ1-2; clone_size: -; d_call: TRBD1; v_call: TRBV12-5; cdr3_nt: TGTGCTAGTGGTTTGGGGACAGGTCGGCGCTACACCTTC; cdr3_aa: CASGLGTGRRYTF
j_call: TRBJ2-1; clone_size: -; d_call: TRBD2; v_call: TRBV6-2/TRBV6-3; cdr3_nt: TGTGCCAGCAGTTACTCTACTAGCGGAACCTACAATGAGCAGTTCTTC; cdr3_aa: CASSYSTSGTYNEQFF
j_call: TRBJ2-7; clone_size: -; d_call: -; v_call: TRBV20-1; cdr3_nt: TGCAGTGCCACCGTGGCAGGATCGAAGCAGTACTTC; cdr3_aa: CSATVAGSKQYF
j_call: TRBJ2-3; clone_size: once; d_call: -; v_call: TRBV28; cdr3_nt: TGTGCCAGCAGTTGGGGCGGGCTTAGCACAGATACGCAGTATTTT; cdr3_aa: CASSWGGLSTDTQYF
j_call: TRBJ2-3; clone_size: many; d_call: TRBD2; v_call: TRBV5-1; cdr3_nt: TGCGCCAGCAGGAGGAGCGGGGGGGCCGCTGATGATACGCAGTATTTT; cdr3_aa: CASRRSGGAADDTQYF
j_call: TRBJ1-1; clone_size: many; d_call: -; v_call: TRBV7-8; cdr3_nt: TGTGCCAGCAGCTTAGTAGGGAGGACTGAAGCTTTCTTT; cdr3_aa: CASSLVGRTEAFF
j_call: TRBJ2-3; clone_size: few; d_call: TRBD2; v_call: TRBV9; cdr3_nt: TGTGCCAGCAGCGCGGGCTTAGCGGGGGGGATTGGAGATACGCAGTATTTT; cdr3_aa: CASSAGLAGGIGDTQYF
j_call: TRBJ2-6; clone_size: many; d_call: TRBD2; v_call: TRBV20-1; cdr3_nt: TGCAGTGCTAGCGCGGGGGGCGTCTCTGGGGCCAACGTCCTGACTTTC; cdr3_aa: CSASAGGVSGANVLTF
j_call: TRBJ2-7; clone_size: many; d_call: -; v_call: TRBV5-1; cdr3_nt: TGCGCCAGCAGCTTATTTCAGGGGACCAACGAGCAGTACTTC; cdr3_aa: CASSLFQGTNEQYF
j_call: TRBJ2-3; clone_size: -; d_call: TRBD2; v_call: TRBV12-3/TRBV12-4; cdr3_nt: TGTGCCATCAGTTTGGAGGGAAGCGGGGGGGTCGCTATTCCAGATACGCAGTATTTT; cdr3_aa: CAISLEGSGGVAIPDTQYF
j_call: TRBJ2-5; clone_size: few; d_call: -; v_call: TRBV18; cdr3_nt: TGTGCCAGCTCACCACCGGTTCCTGCGGACCAAGAGACCCAGTACTTC; cdr3_aa: CASSPPVPADQETQYF
j_call: TRBJ2-3; clone_size: -; d_call: -; v_call: TRBV29-1; cdr3_nt: TGCAGCGTTGAGGCAGGGCTTTTCACAGATACGCAGTATTTT; cdr3_aa: CSVEAGLFTDTQYF
j_call: TRBJ2-1; clone_size: -; d_call: TRBD2; v_call: TRBV6-4; cdr3_nt: TGTGCCAGCAGTGAGAGGGCGGGGGACTACAATGAGCAGTTCTTC; cdr3_aa: CASSERAGDYNEQFF
j_call: TRBJ2-5; clone_size: few; d_call: -; v_call: TRBV7-2; cdr3_nt: TGTGCCAGCAGCTTAGGGGTCGGAGGAGAGACCCAGTACTTC; cdr3_aa: CASSLGVGGETQYF
j_call: TRBJ2-7; clone_size: many; d_call: TRBD1; v_call: TRBV7-9; cdr3_nt: TGTGCCAGCAGCTTAACGGGACAGCAGAACTACGAGCAGTACTTC; cdr3_aa: CASSLTGQQNYEQYF
j_call: TRBJ2-2; clone_size: -; d_call: TRBD1; v_call: TRBV5-4; cdr3_nt: TGTGCCAGCAGCCCCGGACAGGGGCACACCGGGGAGCTGTTTTTT; cdr3_aa: CASSPGQGHTGELFF
j_call: TRBJ2-2; clone_size: few; d_call: TRBD1; v_call: TRBV6-1; cdr3_nt: TGTGCCAACCGGGACAGGGAAGGCACCGGGGAGCTGTTTTTT; cdr3_aa: CANRDREGTGELFF
j_call: TRBJ2-1; clone_size: once; d_call: -; v_call: TRBV2; cdr3_nt: TGTGCCAGCGGGGGGCGGTACAATGAGCAGTTCTTC; cdr3_aa: CASGGRYNEQFF
j_call: TRBJ2-3; clone_size: many; d_call: -; v_call: TRBV20-1; cdr3_nt: TGCAGTGCTAGGGTAGCGGCCCAATATACGCAGTATTTT; cdr3_aa: CSARVAAQYTQYF
j_call: TRBJ1-6; clone_size: many; d_call: TRBD1; v_call: TRBV10-3; cdr3_nt: TGTGCCATCAGTGACCCCTCTGGTGGACAGGGGGAATGGAATTTGCCTTATAATTCACCCCTCCACTTT; cdr3_aa: CAISDPSGGQGEWNLPYNSPLHF
j_call: TRBJ2-1; clone_size: many; d_call: TRBD1; v_call: TRBV28; cdr3_nt: TGTGCCATCCAGGGACAGGGAGTTACCAATGAGCAGTTCTTC; cdr3_aa: CAIQGQGVTNEQFF
j_call: TRBJ1-1; clone_size: many; d_call: -; v_call: TRBV12-3/TRBV12-4; cdr3_nt: TGTGCCAGCAGTTTGTGGGTGAACACTGAAGCTTTCTTT; cdr3_aa: CASSLWVNTEAFF
j_call: TRBJ2-3; clone_size: many; d_call: -; v_call: TRBV7-9; cdr3_nt: TGTGCCAGCAGCTTAACAGAGAGCCCAGATACGCAGTATTTT; cdr3_aa: CASSLTESPDTQYF
j_call: TRBJ1-4; clone_size: many; d_call: -; v_call: TRBV15; cdr3_nt: TGTGCCACCAGCAGAGACAGACTGCAAGCAACTAATGAAAAACTGTTTTTT; cdr3_aa: CATSRDRLQATNEKLFF
j_call: TRBJ2-3; clone_size: many; d_call: -; v_call: TRBV3-1; cdr3_nt: TGTGCCAGCAGTCGTCGGACGGGCGGATGGGGAGATACGCAGTATTTT; cdr3_aa: CASSRRTGGWGDTQYF
j_call: TRBJ2-3; clone_size: -; d_call: -; v_call: TRBV4-1; cdr3_nt: TGCGCCAGCAGCCCTTCCCGGGAGACGCGGTATTTT; cdr3_aa: CASSPSRETRYF
j_call: TRBJ1-5; clone_size: few; d_call: TRBD1; v_call: TRBV7-9; cdr3_nt: TGTGCCAGCAGCTTACTCCCAGGGGGCGGCTCGGAACAGCCCCAGCATTTT; cdr3_aa: CASSLLPGGGSEQPQHF
j_call: TRBJ2-7; clone_size: -; d_call: -; v_call: TRBV19; cdr3_nt: TGTGCCAGTAGTACCCTCTGGGACGGCTCCTACGAGCAGTACTTC; cdr3_aa: CASSTLWDGSYEQYF
j_call: TRBJ2-3; clone_size: few; d_call: TRBD2; v_call: TRBV12-5; cdr3_nt: TGTGCTAGTGGTTTGGGAATAGCGGGGGCGGGAACAGATACGCAGTATTTT; cdr3_aa: CASGLGIAGAGTDTQYF
j_call: TRBJ2-7; clone_size: -; d_call: -; v_call: TRBV12-3/TRBV12-4; cdr3_nt: TGTGCCAGCAGGGACAGTGGCGCCTACGAGCAGTACTTC; cdr3_aa: CASRDSGAYEQYF
j_call: TRBJ2-7; clone_size: many; d_call: -; v_call: TRBV9; cdr3_nt: TGTGCCAGCAGCGTAGCGCAGGCGTCCTACGAGCAGTACTTC; cdr3_aa: CASSVAQASYEQYF
j_call: TRBJ2-6; clone_size: -; d_call: TRBD2; v_call: TRBV7-8; cdr3_nt: TGTGCCAGCAGCTCGCTAGGACTAGCGGGGTCTGGGGCCAACGTCCTGACTTTC; cdr3_aa: CASSSLGLAGSGANVLTF
j_call: TRBJ1-6; clone_size: many; d_call: -; v_call: TRBV20-1; cdr3_nt: TGCAGTGCTAGAGATGGGTACAGCGAAAATTCACCCCTCCACTTT; cdr3_aa: CSARDGYSENSPLHF
j_call: TRBJ2-1; clone_size: few; d_call: TRBD2; v_call: TRBV24-1; cdr3_nt: TGTGCCACCAGCCCCACTAGCGGGAGCTACAATGAGCAGTTCTTC; cdr3_aa: CATSPTSGSYNEQFF
j_call: TRBJ1-4; clone_size: many; d_call: TRBD1; v_call: TRBV20-1; cdr3_nt: TGCAGTGCTAGAAAAGCAGGGGGCAATGAAAAACTGTTTTTT; cdr3_aa: CSARKAGGNEKLFF
j_call: TRBJ1-1; clone_size: few; d_call: -; v_call: TRBV28; cdr3_nt: TGTGCCAGCAGTTTAAGAGGACAGCCGAACACTGAAGCTTTCTTT; cdr3_aa: CASSLRGQPNTEAFF
j_call: TRBJ1-2; clone_size: -; d_call: -; v_call: TRBV5-6; cdr3_nt: TGTGCCAGCAGCCGCGTAGGGCTCAAAACGTATGGCTACACCTTC; cdr3_aa: CASSRVGLKTYGYTF
j_call: TRBJ1-4; clone_size: -; d_call: TRBD1; v_call: TRBV5-1; cdr3_nt: TGCGCCAGCAGCTTAAATGGGGGACAGGGCGAAAAACTGTTTTTT; cdr3_aa: CASSLNGGQGEKLFF
j_call: TRBJ1-5; clone_size: -; d_call: -; v_call: TRBV12-3/TRBV12-4; cdr3_nt: TGTGCCAGCAGTTCCTCTAGCAATCAGCCCCAGCATTTT; cdr3_aa: CASSSSSNQPQHF
j_call: TRBJ1-4; clone_size: -; d_call: -; v_call: TRBV4-1; cdr3_nt: TGCGCCAGCAGCCACCTTCTTCACCGATTGGGTGAGGGGGAAAAACTGTTTTTT; cdr3_aa: CASSHLLHRLGEGEKLFF
j_call: TRBJ2-2; clone_size: many; d_call: -; v_call: TRBV12-3/TRBV12-4; cdr3_nt: TGTGCCAGCAGTCCAGGGGATATGGCCACCGGGGAGCTGTTTTTT; cdr3_aa: CASSPGDMATGELFF
j_call: TRBJ1-6; clone_size: -; d_call: -; v_call: TRBV2; cdr3_nt: TGTGCCAGCAGTGAGATGAACAGGGCAGGGTCACCCCTCCACTTT; cdr3_aa: CASSEMNRAGSPLHF
j_call: TRBJ2-3; clone_size: many; d_call: -; v_call: TRBV7-2; cdr3_nt: TGTGCCAGCAGCCCCGACGGGACCACAGATACGCAGTATTTT; cdr3_aa: CASSPDGTTDTQYF
j_call: TRBJ1-5; clone_size: few; d_call: -; v_call: TRBV29-1; cdr3_nt: TGCAGCGTTTCCGAGACAGGCTACAATCAGCCCCAGCATTTT; cdr3_aa: CSVSETGYNQPQHF
j_call: TRBJ1-1; clone_size: -; d_call: -; v_call: TRBV5-5; cdr3_nt: TGTGCCAGCAGCTTGCTGGTCACCGGTAGGACTGAAGCTTTCTTT; cdr3_aa: CASSLLVTGRTEAFF
j_call: TRBJ2-7; clone_size: few; d_call: TRBD1; v_call: TRBV20-1; cdr3_nt: TGCAGTGCTGCCCGACAGGGATCCTCGTACGAGCAGTACTTC; cdr3_aa: CSAARQGSSYEQYF
j_call: TRBJ2-1; clone_size: many; d_call: TRBD2; v_call: TRBV5-1; cdr3_nt: TGCGCCAGCAGCTTGGCCGGGGGGGGACCAAATGAGCAGTTCTTC; cdr3_aa: CASSLAGGGPNEQFF
j_call: TRBJ2-1; clone_size: once; d_call: TRBD2; v_call: TRBV4-1; cdr3_nt: TGCGCCAGCAGCCGGGGGGGACTAGCGGAGCCTAATGAGCAGTTCTTC; cdr3_aa: CASSRGGLAEPNEQFF
j_call: TRBJ1-2; clone_size: many; d_call: -; v_call: TRBV5-1; cdr3_nt: TGCGCCAGCAGACTTACGGACAGCGCAGGGAGTAATGGCTACACCTTC; cdr3_aa: CASRLTDSAGSNGYTF
j_call: TRBJ2-1; clone_size: -; d_call: TRBD2; v_call: TRBV4-1; cdr3_nt: TGCGCCAGCAGCCAAGGGCCGGGGGGGGGTAGCTACAATGAGCAGTTCTTC; cdr3_aa: CASSQGPGGGSYNEQFF
j_call: TRBJ2-2; clone_size: many; d_call: -; v_call: TRBV20-1; cdr3_nt: TGCAGTGCTAGTCGGTGGGCGGGCACCGGGGAGCTGTTTTTT; cdr3_aa: CSASRWAGTGELFF
j_call: TRBJ2-3; clone_size: -; d_call: TRBD2; v_call: TRBV27; cdr3_nt: TGTGCCAGCAGTACCCCGGGGGGACGCACAGATACGCAGTATTTT; cdr3_aa: CASSTPGGRTDTQYF
j_call: TRBJ2-6; clone_size: -; d_call: -; v_call: TRBV6-2/TRBV6-3; cdr3_nt: TGTGCCAGCAGTTACAGGCCACCCTCTGGGGCCAACGTCCTGACTTTC; cdr3_aa: CASSYRPPSGANVLTF
j_call: TRBJ2-7; clone_size: many; d_call: -; v_call: TRBV7-9; cdr3_nt: TGTGCCAGCAGCTTAAAGAACAGGGACGAGCAGTACTTC; cdr3_aa: CASSLKNRDEQYF
j_call: TRBJ2-7; clone_size: -; d_call: -; v_call: TRBV5-1; cdr3_nt: TGCGCCAGCAGCTTGCACCCCGACGGCTCCTACGAGCAGTACTTC; cdr3_aa: CASSLHPDGSYEQYF
j_call: TRBJ1-2; clone_size: many; d_call: -; v_call: TRBV11-3; cdr3_nt: TGTGCCAGCAGCTTAGTGGTAGTCTCTACTAACTATGGCTACACCTTC; cdr3_aa: CASSLVVVSTNYGYTF
j_call: TRBJ1-2; clone_size: -; d_call: -; v_call: TRBV12-3/TRBV12-4; cdr3_nt: TGTGCCACCGTATTACGAGTGGGGGGCGAAAGCTATGGCTACACCTTC; cdr3_aa: CATVLRVGGESYGYTF
j_call: TRBJ2-2; clone_size: few; d_call: -; v_call: TRBV24-1; cdr3_nt: TGTGCCACCAGTGACCCGGGGCCAGCGCGGGAGCTGTTTTTT; cdr3_aa: CATSDPGPARELFF
j_call: TRBJ1-2; clone_size: few; d_call: -; v_call: TRBV5-5; cdr3_nt: TGTGCCAGTCACGGGGTTGCGGCGACTAACTATGGCTACACCTTC; cdr3_aa: CASHGVAATNYGYTF